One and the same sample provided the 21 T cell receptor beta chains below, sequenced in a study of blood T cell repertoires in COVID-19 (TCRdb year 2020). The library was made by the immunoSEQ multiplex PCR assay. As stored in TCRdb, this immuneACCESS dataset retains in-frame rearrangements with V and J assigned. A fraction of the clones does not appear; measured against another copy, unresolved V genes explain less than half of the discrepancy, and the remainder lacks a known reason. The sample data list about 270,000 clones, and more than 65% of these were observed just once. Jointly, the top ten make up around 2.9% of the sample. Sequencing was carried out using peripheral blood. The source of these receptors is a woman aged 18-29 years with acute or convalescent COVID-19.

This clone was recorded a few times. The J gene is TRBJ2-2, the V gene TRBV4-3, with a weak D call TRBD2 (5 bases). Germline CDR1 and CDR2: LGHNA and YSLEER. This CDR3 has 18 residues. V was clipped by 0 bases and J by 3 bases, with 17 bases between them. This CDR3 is CASSQDSTGTSYTGELFF. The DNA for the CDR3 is TGCGCCAGCAGCCAAGATTCAACGGGAACAAGTTACACCGGGGAGCTGTTTTTT.

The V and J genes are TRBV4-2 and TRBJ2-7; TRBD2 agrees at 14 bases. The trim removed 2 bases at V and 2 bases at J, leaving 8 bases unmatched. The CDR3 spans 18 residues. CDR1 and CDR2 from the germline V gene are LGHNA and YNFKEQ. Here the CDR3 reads CASSQTGTSGSRAYEQYF. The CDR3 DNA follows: TGTGCCAGCAGCCAAACAGGGACTAGCGGGAGTAGGGCCTACGAGCAGTACTTC.

The CDR3 loop reads CASSLGGHLSSYNSPLHF. CDR3 DNA sequence: TGTGCCAGCAGTTTAGGTGGTCACCTTAGCTCCTATAATTCACCCCTCCACTTT. This chain joins TRBV28 and TRBJ1-6; D remains unclear. In germline, CDR1 is MDHEN, CDR2 SYDVKM. The length of the CDR3 is 18 residues. Between the trimmed V and J ends, which lost 2 bases and 0 bases, there was a span of 14 bases.

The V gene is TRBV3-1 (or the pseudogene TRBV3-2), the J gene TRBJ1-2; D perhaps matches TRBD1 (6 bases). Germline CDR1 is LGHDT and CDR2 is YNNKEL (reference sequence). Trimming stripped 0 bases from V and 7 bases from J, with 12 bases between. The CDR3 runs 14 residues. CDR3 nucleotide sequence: TGTGCCAGCAGCCAAGAAGAACAGGGTAGTGGCTACACCTTC. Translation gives CASSQEEQGSGYTF.

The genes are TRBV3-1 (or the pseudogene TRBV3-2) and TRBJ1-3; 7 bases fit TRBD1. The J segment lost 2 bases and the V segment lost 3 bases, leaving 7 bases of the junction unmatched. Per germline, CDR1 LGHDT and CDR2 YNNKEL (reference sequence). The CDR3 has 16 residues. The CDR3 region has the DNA TGTGCCAGCAGCCAGACTTTAACAGGGGCTGGAAACACCATATATTTT. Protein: CASSQTLTGAGNTIYF.

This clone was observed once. CDR3 in DNA: TGTGCCAGCAATCCGGGAGTACAAGAGACCCAGTACTTC. Amino acid sequence: CASNPGVQETQYF. The genes are TRBV28 and TRBJ2-5; D is possibly TRBD2 (6 bases). Germline V gives CDR1 MDHEN, CDR2 SYDVKM. The V end was cut by 7 bases, the J end by 2 bases, with 11 bases between. The CDR3 is 13 residues long.

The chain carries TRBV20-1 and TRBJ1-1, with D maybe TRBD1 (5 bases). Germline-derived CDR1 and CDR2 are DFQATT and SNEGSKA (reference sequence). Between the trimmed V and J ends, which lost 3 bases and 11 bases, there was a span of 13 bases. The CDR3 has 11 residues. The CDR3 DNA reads TGCAGTGCTAGTCGGTCAGGGCGGGCTTTCTTT. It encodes CSASRSGRAFF.

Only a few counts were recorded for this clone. In DNA, the CDR3 is TGTGCCAGCAGCCAAGCGCGGGGATTCGCAGATACGCAGTATTTT. Its translation: CASSQARGFADTQYF. The V gene is TRBV14, the J gene TRBJ2-3; D is possibly TRBD2 (6 bases). The CDR3 covers 15 residues. Germline CDR1 is SGHDN and CDR2 is FVKESK. Trimming cost V 1 base and J 4 bases, with 12 bases left between them.

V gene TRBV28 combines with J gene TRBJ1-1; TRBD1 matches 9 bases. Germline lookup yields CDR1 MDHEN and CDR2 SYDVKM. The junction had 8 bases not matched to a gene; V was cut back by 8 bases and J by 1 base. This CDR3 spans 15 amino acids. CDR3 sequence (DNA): TGTGCCAGCGGGGGGACAGGGCTGGCGAACACTGAAGCTTTCTTT. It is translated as CASGGTGLANTEAFF.

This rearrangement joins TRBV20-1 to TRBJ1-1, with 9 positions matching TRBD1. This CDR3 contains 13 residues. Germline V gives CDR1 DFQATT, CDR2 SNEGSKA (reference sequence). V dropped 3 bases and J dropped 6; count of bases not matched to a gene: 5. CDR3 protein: CSASGTGQAEAFF. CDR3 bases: TGCAGTGCTAGTGGGACAGGGCAAGCTGAAGCTTTCTTT.

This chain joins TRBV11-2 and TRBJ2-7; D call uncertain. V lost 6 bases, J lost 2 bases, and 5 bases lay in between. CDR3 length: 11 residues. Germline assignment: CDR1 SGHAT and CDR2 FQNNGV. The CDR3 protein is CASRATYEQYF. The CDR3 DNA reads TGTGCCAGCAGGGCAACCTACGAGCAGTACTTC.

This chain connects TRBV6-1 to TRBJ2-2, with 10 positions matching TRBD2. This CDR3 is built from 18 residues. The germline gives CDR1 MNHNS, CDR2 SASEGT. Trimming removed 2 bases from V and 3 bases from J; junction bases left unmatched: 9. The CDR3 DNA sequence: TGTGCCAGCAGTGAATTTCCTAGCGGGAGCACCTACACCGGGGAGCTGTTTTTT. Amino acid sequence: CASSEFPSGSTYTGELFF.

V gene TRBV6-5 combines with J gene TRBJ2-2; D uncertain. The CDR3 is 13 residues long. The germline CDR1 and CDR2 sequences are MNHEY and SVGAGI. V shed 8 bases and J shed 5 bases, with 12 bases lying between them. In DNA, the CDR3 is TGTGCCAGCGAGGCAGACGGAACCGGGGAGCTGTTTTTT. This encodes CASEADGTGELFF.

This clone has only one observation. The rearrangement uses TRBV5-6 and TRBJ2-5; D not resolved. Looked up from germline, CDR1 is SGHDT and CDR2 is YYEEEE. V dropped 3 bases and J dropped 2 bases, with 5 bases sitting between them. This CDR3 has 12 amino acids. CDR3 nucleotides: TGTGCCAGCAGCTCACTACAAGAGACCCAGTACTTC. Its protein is CASSSLQETQYF.

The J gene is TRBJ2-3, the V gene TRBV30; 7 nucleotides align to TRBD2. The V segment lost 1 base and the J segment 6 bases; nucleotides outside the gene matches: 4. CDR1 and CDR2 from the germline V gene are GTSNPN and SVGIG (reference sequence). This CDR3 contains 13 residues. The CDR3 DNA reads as TGTGCCTGGAGTGGCGGGCGGGGGGATACGCAGTATTTT. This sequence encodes CAWSGGRGDTQYF.

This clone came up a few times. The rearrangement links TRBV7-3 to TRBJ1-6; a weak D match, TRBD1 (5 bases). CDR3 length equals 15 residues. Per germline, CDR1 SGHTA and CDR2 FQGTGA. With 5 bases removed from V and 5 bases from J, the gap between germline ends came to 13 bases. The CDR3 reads CASSPRGGDNSPLHF. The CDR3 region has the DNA TGTGCCAGCAGCCCTCGGGGGGGAGATAATTCACCCCTCCACTTT.

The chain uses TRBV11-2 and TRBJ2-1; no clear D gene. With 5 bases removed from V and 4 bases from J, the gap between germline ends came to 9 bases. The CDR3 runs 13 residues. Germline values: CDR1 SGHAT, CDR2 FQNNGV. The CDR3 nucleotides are TGTGCCAGCAGCCCTCTAGGATACAATGAGCAGTTCTTC. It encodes CASSPLGYNEQFF.

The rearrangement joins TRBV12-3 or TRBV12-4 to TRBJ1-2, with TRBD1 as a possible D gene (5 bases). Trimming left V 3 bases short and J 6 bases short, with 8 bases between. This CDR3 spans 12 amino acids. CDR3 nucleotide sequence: TGTGCCAGCAGTTTCGGGGGTGATGGCTACACCTTC. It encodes CASSFGGDGYTF.

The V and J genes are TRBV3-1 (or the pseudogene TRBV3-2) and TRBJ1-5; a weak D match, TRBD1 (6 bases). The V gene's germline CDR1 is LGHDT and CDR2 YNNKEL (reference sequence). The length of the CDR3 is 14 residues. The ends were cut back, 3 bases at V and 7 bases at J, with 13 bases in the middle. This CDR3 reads CASSQEGGGQPQHF. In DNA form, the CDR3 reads TGTGCCAGCAGCCAGGAAGGGGGGGGCCAGCCCCAGCATTTT.

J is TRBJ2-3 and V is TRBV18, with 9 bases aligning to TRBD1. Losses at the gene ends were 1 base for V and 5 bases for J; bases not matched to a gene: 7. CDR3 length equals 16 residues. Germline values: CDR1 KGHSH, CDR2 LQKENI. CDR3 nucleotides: TGTGCCAGCTCACCACAACAGGGGGCGCGTGGAGATACGCAGTATTTT. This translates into CASSPQQGARGDTQYF. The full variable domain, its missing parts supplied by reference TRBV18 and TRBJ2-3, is NAGVMQNPRHLVRRRGQEARLRCSPMKGHSHVYWYRQLPEEGLKFMVYLQKENIIDESGMPKERFSAEFPKEGPSILRIQQVVRGDSAAYFCASSPQQGARGDTQYFGPGTRLTVL.

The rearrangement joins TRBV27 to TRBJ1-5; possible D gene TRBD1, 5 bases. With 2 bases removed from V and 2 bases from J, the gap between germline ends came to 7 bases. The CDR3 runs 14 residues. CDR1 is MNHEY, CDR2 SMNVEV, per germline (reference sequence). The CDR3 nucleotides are TGTGCCAGCAGTTTAATGGGGCGCAATCAGCCCCAGCATTTT. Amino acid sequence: CASSLMGRNQPQHF.